The clone carrying this T cell receptor (beta chain) came up many times. Genomic DNA acted as the template from which TCR beta VDJ combination and CDR3 sequence profiling were carried out. TCRdb passed the reads through MiXCR, listing each CDR3 protein once. The table lists 150,000 or so distinct CDR3 sequences, about 48% of them singletons. The source of the sample is a study of CD8+CD57+ T cells in acquired aplastic anemia. Overall study: Sorted CD4+ plus CD8+ cells gave DNA averaging roughly 3.5 ug.

V was clipped by 5 bases and J by 5 bases; unmatched bases: 5. The germline V gene encodes CDR1 SGHAT and CDR2 FQNNGV. The CDR3 length is 14 residues. CD8+CD57+ cell expansion had been shown by flow cytometry in patients chosen for sequencing. The sample taken for sequencing was sorted CD4+, CD8+, or CD8+CD57+ T cells (not recorded which) from PBMCs. The sequence derives from a human donor with aplastic anemia. V gene TRBV11-2 combines with J gene TRBJ1-1, with 10 bases lining up with TRBD1. The DNA of the CDR3 is TGTGCCAGCAGCGACAGGACAGGGGGGACTGAAGCTTTCTTT. It encodes CASSDRTGGTEAFF.